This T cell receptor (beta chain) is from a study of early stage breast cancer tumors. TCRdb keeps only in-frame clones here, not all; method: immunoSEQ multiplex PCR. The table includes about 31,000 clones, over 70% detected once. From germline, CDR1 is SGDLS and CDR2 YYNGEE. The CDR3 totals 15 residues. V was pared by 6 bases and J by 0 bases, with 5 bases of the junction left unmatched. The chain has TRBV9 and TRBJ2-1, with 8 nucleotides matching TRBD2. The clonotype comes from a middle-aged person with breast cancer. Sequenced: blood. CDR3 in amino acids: CASTETSVSYNEQFF. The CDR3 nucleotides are TGTGCCAGCACGGAGACTAGCGTCTCCTACAATGAGCAGTTCTTC.